Following are 30 T cell receptor beta chains from one sample sequenced in a study of long-term antiretroviral therapy in people with HIV. A v3.0 immunoSEQ assay was performed at survey level. TCRdb keeps only in-frame clones here, not all; method: immunoSEQ multiplex PCR. The table lists about 43,000 clones, roughly nine tenths of them singletons. Sequencing was performed on unsorted PBMCs, taken 0.1 years before starting antiretroviral therapy. These TCRs come from a woman aged 45-59 years with HIV.

The chain employs TRBV25-1 and TRBJ1-2, with D hard to call. This CDR3 contains 14 residues. CDR1 is MGHDK and CDR2 is SYGVNS in the germline V gene. The ends were cut back, 6 bases at V and 0 bases at J, with 11 bases in the middle. CDR3 sequence (DNA): TGTGCCAGCAGAGCAGAGAAAGCTAACTATGGCTACACCTTC. This sequence encodes CASRAEKANYGYTF.

V is TRBV2 and J is TRBJ1-1, with TRBD1 matching over 9 bases. The CDR3 has 15 amino acids. Germline V gene data show CDR1 as SNHLY and CDR2 as FYNNEI. V dropped 7 bases and J dropped 5; count of bases not matched to a gene: 11. CDR3 sequence reads: CASTSNRGRMTEAFF. CDR3 nucleotide sequence: TGTGCCAGCACGTCAAACAGGGGGCGCATGACTGAAGCTTTCTTT. The whole variable domain, filled in from reference TRBV2 and TRBJ1-1, reads EPEVTQTPSHQVTQMGQEVILRCVPISNHLYFYWYRQILGQKVEFLVSFYNNEISEKSEIFDDQFSVERPDGSNFTLKIRSTKLEDSAMYFCASTSNRGRMTEAFFGQGTRLTVV.

The chain recombines TRBV27 with TRBJ1-6; D is possibly TRBD1 (6 bases). Deletions cut 8 bases from V and 0 bases from J, with 17 bases between. The CDR3 sequence is 17 residues long. Germline CDR1 MNHEY, CDR2 SMNVEV (reference sequence). The CDR3 protein is CASRFSTGSSYNSPLHF. In DNA form, the CDR3 reads TGTGCCAGCCGATTTAGCACAGGGAGCTCCTATAATTCACCCCTCCACTTT.

The chain carries TRBV6-1 and TRBJ1-1; 11 nucleotides match TRBD1. CDR3 length equals 13 residues. V was pared by 5 bases and J by 8 bases, with 4 bases of the junction left unmatched. Germline CDR1 and CDR2: MNHNS and SASEGT. In DNA, the CDR3 is TGTGCCAGCAGTCCGGGACAGGGGGTCGAAGCTTTCTTT. It codes for CASSPGQGVEAFF.

CDR3 coding DNA: TGTGCCAGCAGCCAAGATGGCGGGACAGGGGTGACCACTGAAGCTTTCTTT. Translating gives CASSQDGGTGVTTEAFF. The chain joins TRBV4-2 to TRBJ1-1, with 10 positions matching TRBD1. Germline assignment: CDR1 LGHNA and CDR2 YNFKEQ. This CDR3 is built from 17 residues. V lost 0 bases to trimming and J lost 4 bases; unmatched junction nucleotides: 8.

Note on this clone: At the DNA level, this CDR3 is encoded by other sequences in the same sample as well. The chain's CDR3 is CASSIRGDYGYTF. The CDR3 DNA sequence: TGTGCCAGTAGTATACGGGGGGACTATGGCTACACCTTC. The chain is built from TRBV19 and TRBJ1-2, with D possibly being TRBD1 (5 bases). Germline V lookup: CDR1 LNHDA, CDR2 SQIVND (reference sequence). V lost 2 bases, J lost 3 bases, and 7 bases lay in between. CDR3 length: 13 amino acids.

The rearrangement uses TRBV11-2 and TRBJ2-5; D call uncertain. Trimming stripped 0 bases from V and 4 bases from J, with 9 bases between. The CDR3 totals 14 residues. Germline loops: CDR1 SGHAT, CDR2 FQNNGV. Here the CDR3 reads CASSLDRRGETQYF. The CDR3 DNA reads TGTGCCAGCAGCTTAGATCGGCGAGGAGAGACCCAGTACTTC. Combining the CDR3 with reference TRBV11-2 and TRBJ2-5 gives the whole variable domain EAGVAQSPRYKIIEKRQSVAFWCNPISGHATLYWYQQILGQGPKLLIQFQNNGVVDDSQLPKDRFSAERLKGVDSTLKIQPAKLEDSAVYLCASSLDRRGETQYFGPGTRLLVL.

The rearrangement uses TRBV5-5 and TRBJ1-5; possible D gene TRBD1, 6 bases. The CDR3 sequence is 16 residues long. The V gene's germline CDR1 is SGHKS and CDR2 YYEKEE (reference sequence). The V end lost 0 bases, the J end lost 0 bases, and 10 bases lay between the germline ends. This chain's CDR3 is CASSLAPGASNQPQHF. CDR3 nucleotide sequence: TGTGCCAGCAGCTTGGCCCCGGGGGCTAGCAATCAGCCCCAGCATTTT.

For this clone: One junction end disagrees with the germline gene, perhaps due to a read error. The chain couples TRBV4-3 to TRBJ1-2, with a tentative D call TRBD1 (6 bases). Per the germline V gene, CDR1 is LGHNA and CDR2 is YSLEER. This CDR3 is 13 amino acids long. CDR3 sequence: CASSQPGQQRATF. The CDR3 DNA reads TGCGCCAGCAGCCAACCCGGACAGCAGCGAGCTACATTC.

V gene TRBV30 combines with J gene TRBJ2-1; 8 bases line up with TRBD2. Germline values: CDR1 GTSNPN, CDR2 SVGIG (reference sequence). After removal of 5 bases from V and 4 bases from J, the junction contained 4 bases not matched to a gene. The CDR3 is 13 amino acids. CDR3 coding DNA: TGTGCCTGGGGGACTAGTGTTTACAATGAGCAGTTCTTC. Its protein is CAWGTSVYNEQFF.

The V call is TRBV6-1, the J call TRBJ2-7; weak D call: TRBD2 (6 bases). V was trimmed by 10 bases and J by 5 bases, leaving 18 bases between them. The germline CDR1 and CDR2 sequences are MNHNS and SASEGT. The CDR3 is 13 residues long. The CDR3 DNA sequence: TGTGCCATCCTGTCGGAGGGCGCCAACGAGCAGTACTTC. It codes for CAILSEGANEQYF.

The genes are TRBV9 and TRBJ1-6; D gene unclear. Germline V gene lookup returns CDR1 SGDLS and CDR2 YYNGEE. V was pared by 4 bases and J by 5 bases, with 16 bases between. This CDR3 spans 16 amino acids. The CDR3 is CASSTGVVADNSPLHF. Written as DNA, the CDR3 is TGTGCCAGCAGCACCGGGGTAGTGGCGGATAATTCACCCCTCCACTTT.

The chain couples TRBV19 to TRBJ2-5, with 10 bases lining up with TRBD2. The CDR3 sequence is 15 residues long. The junction had 6 bases not matched to a gene; V was cut back by 4 bases and J by 4 bases. Germline V gives CDR1 LNHDA, CDR2 SQIVND (reference sequence). This chain's CDR3 is CASSTGAGGRETQYF. In nucleotides, the CDR3 is TGTGCCAGTAGTACGGGAGCGGGGGGGAGAGAGACCCAGTACTTC.

The chain carries TRBV5-1 and TRBJ2-3; 7 bases match TRBD2. Trimming cost V 0 bases and J 3 bases; bases outside gene matches: 4. The CDR3 has 15 amino acids. CDR1 SGHRS and CDR2 YFSETQ come from the germline V gene. For the CDR3, the DNA is TGCGCCAGCAGCTTGGACAGCGGGGTAACAGATACGCAGTATTTT. This sequence encodes CASSLDSGVTDTQYF.

The chain carries TRBV30 and TRBJ2-1; TRBD1 might be the D (5 bases). Trimming stripped 3 bases from V and 7 bases from J, with 13 bases between. The CDR3 spans 13 residues. Germline V gene data show CDR1 as GTSNPN and CDR2 as SVGIG (reference sequence). The CDR3 loop reads CAWSVGVRNEQFF. DNA of the CDR3: TGTGCCTGGAGCGTAGGGGTTCGGAATGAGCAGTTCTTC.

The chain links TRBV4-1 to TRBJ1-3; TRBD1 might be the D (6 bases). The CDR3 is 15 amino acids. Trimming cost V 4 bases and J 0 bases, with 10 bases left between them. Germline CDR1 reads MGHRA; CDR2 reads YSYEKL. The chain's CDR3 is CASSLTGTSGNTIYF. Here the CDR3 DNA reads TGCGCCAGCAGCCTGACAGGTACCTCTGGAAACACCATATATTTT.

J is TRBJ2-2 and V is TRBV5-1; D gene unclear. The CDR3 is made up of 16 amino acids. V lost 1 base and J 5 bases, leaving 15 bases between the germline ends. Germline loops: CDR1 SGHRS, CDR2 YFSETQ. CDR3 loop: CASSLYPATGTGELFF. The CDR3 nucleotides read TGCGCCAGCAGCTTGTATCCGGCGACGGGTACCGGGGAGCTGTTTTTT.

The chain links TRBV9 to TRBJ2-1, with TRBD2 as a possible D gene (7 bases). The CDR3 has 11 residues. Trimming removed 5 bases at V and 10 bases at J, with 10 bases between. Germline values: CDR1 SGDLS, CDR2 YYNGEE. This CDR3 reads CASRRGGEQFF. The CDR3 nucleotides are TGTGCCAGCAGGCGCGGGGGCGAGCAGTTCTTC.

The rearrangement links TRBV9 to TRBJ2-1, with 7 positions matching TRBD1. CDR3 size: 15 residues. V lost 3 bases, J lost 2 bases, and 5 bases stayed unmatched. Germline-derived CDR1 and CDR2 are SGDLS and YYNGEE. This CDR3 reads CASSGGTATYNEQFF. CDR3 DNA sequence: TGTGCCAGCAGCGGGGGGACAGCAACCTACAATGAGCAGTTCTTC.

The chain has TRBV4-3 and TRBJ2-3, with 10 bases lining up with TRBD1. The CDR3 sequence is 16 residues long. Per the germline V gene, CDR1 is LGHNA and CDR2 is YSLEER. The trim removed 0 bases at V and 4 bases at J, leaving 4 bases unmatched. In nucleotides, the CDR3 is TGCGCCAGCAGCCAAGATCGCGGACAGGGGGCAGATACGCAGTATTTT. It is translated as CASSQDRGQGADTQYF.

The V and J genes are TRBV14 and TRBJ1-3; maybe TRBD1 (5 bases). The CDR3 is made up of 15 amino acids. Germline V gene data show CDR1 as SGHDN and CDR2 as FVKESK. The germline V and J ends were trimmed by 4 bases and 2 bases, with 12 bases remaining between them. This CDR3 reads CASSPRAVAGNTIYF. The CDR3, as DNA: TGTGCCAGCAGCCCCAGGGCTGTCGCTGGAAACACCATATATTTT.

The DNA of the CDR3 is TGTGCCTGGAATCTCCTGGGAGGGGTGGGAGAGACCCAGTACTTC. Translating gives CAWNLLGGVGETQYF. This chain joins TRBV30 and TRBJ2-5; 7 nucleotides align to TRBD2. The CDR3 contains 15 residues. Trimming cost V 4 bases and J 4 bases; bases outside gene matches: 12. Germline V gene sequence: CDR1 GTSNPN, CDR2 SVGIG (reference sequence). Full variable domain (missing parts from reference TRBV30 and TRBJ2-5): SQTIHQWPATLVQPVGSPLSLECTVEGTSNPNLYWYRQAAGRGLQLLFYSVGIGQISSEVPQNLSASRPQDRQFILSSKKLLLSDSGFYLCAWNLLGGVGETQYFGPGTRLLVL.

The J gene is TRBJ2-1, the V gene TRBV4-3; tentatively, D is TRBD2 (6 bases). V was shortened by 7 bases and J by 0 bases, with 19 bases between the two germline ends. The CDR3 length is 17 residues. Germline assignment: CDR1 LGHNA and CDR2 YSLEER. The CDR3 sequence is CASKGPGGVSSYNEQFF. CDR3 nucleotide sequence: TGCGCCAGCAAAGGTCCTGGCGGGGTGAGCTCCTACAATGAGCAGTTCTTC.

This rearrangement joins TRBV9 to TRBJ1-1; TRBD1 matches 9 bases. The CDR3 runs to 15 residues. CDR1 and CDR2 from the germline V gene are SGDLS and YYNGEE. Germline trimming cut 0 bases from V and 5 bases from J; bases unmatched to any gene: 5. CDR3 nucleotides: TGTGCCAGCAGCGTAGAGGGACAGGGTTGGACTGAAGCTTTCTTT. This sequence encodes CASSVEGQGWTEAFF.

As for this clone: The germline gene is not matched at one end of the junction; a read error may be the cause. The genes are TRBV7-7 and TRBJ2-2; perhaps D is TRBD1 or TRBD2 (5 bases each). Germline V gene sequence: CDR1 SSHAT, CDR2 FNYEAQ (reference sequence). The CDR3 is made up of 16 amino acids. In DNA, the CDR3 is TGTGCTAGCAGCTCCCTCCAGGGACGGAACACCGGGGAGCTGTTTTTT. It codes for CASSSLQGRNTGELFF.

The sample holds one count of this clone. The V call is TRBV28, the J call TRBJ1-5; D is unresolved. The germline V gene has CDR1 MDHEN and CDR2 SYDVKM. This CDR3 has 12 amino acids. Trimming removed 7 bases at V and 7 bases at J, with 11 bases between. The CDR3 loop reads CASNWPEQPQHF. The DNA of the CDR3 is TGTGCCAGCAATTGGCCGGAACAGCCCCAGCATTTT. Filled out from reference TRBV28 and TRBJ1-5, the complete variable domain reads DVKVTQSSRYLVKRTGEKVFLECVQDMDHENMFWYRQDPGLGLRLIYFSYDVKMKEKGDIPEGYSVSREKKERFSLILESASTNQTSMYLCASNWPEQPQHFGDGTRLSIL.

This clone was picked up one time. The gene calls are TRBV5-5 and TRBJ1-1; D gene unclear. The CDR3 runs 13 residues. The V end lost 2 bases, the J end lost 1 base, and 6 bases lay between the germline ends. Germline assignment: CDR1 SGHKS and CDR2 YYEKEE (reference sequence). The CDR3: CASSFSTNTEAFF. In DNA, the CDR3 is TGTGCCAGCAGCTTCTCCACGAACACTGAAGCTTTCTTT.

This sequence joins TRBV2 and TRBJ1-1; D gene ambiguous. CDR3 length: 10 amino acids. With 5 bases removed from V and 6 bases from J, the gap between germline ends came to 4 bases. The germline V gene encodes CDR1 SNHLY and CDR2 FYNNEI. This CDR3 reads CASSRAEAFF. The DNA for the CDR3 is TGTGCCAGCAGTAGGGCTGAAGCTTTCTTT.

V gene TRBV5-6 combines with J gene TRBJ2-5, with 9 nucleotides matching TRBD1. CDR3 length: 16 residues. J was trimmed by 4 bases and V by 1 base; bases with no gene match: 8. Germline values: CDR1 SGHDT, CDR2 YYEEEE. Here the CDR3 reads CASSLNPGQGRETQYF. The CDR3, as DNA: TGTGCCAGCAGCTTGAACCCGGGACAGGGCAGAGAGACCCAGTACTTC. Full variable domain (outside the CDR3, taken from reference TRBV5-6 and TRBJ2-5): DAGVTQSPTHLIKTRGQQVTLRCSPKSGHDTVSWYQQALGQGPQFIFQYYEEEERQRGNFPDRFSGHQFPNYSSELNVNALLLGDSALYLCASSLNPGQGRETQYFGPGTRLLVL.

The rearrangement joins TRBV28 to TRBJ1-3, with 8 bases matching TRBD1. Trimming removed 6 bases from V and 4 bases from J; junction bases left unmatched: 8. CDR1 MDHEN and CDR2 SYDVKM come from the germline V gene. The CDR3 sequence is 15 residues long. The CDR3 nucleotides read TGTGCCAGCAGCCCGGACAGGGAATGGGGAAACACCATATATTTT. It codes for CASSPDREWGNTIYF.